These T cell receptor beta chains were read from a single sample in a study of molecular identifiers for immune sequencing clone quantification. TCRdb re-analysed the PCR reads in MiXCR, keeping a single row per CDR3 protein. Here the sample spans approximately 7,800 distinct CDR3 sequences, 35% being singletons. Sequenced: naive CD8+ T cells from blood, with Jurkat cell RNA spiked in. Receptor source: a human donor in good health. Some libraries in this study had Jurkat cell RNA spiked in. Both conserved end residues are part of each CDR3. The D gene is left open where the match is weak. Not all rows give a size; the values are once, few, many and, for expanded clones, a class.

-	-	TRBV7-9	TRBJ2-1	CASSLPSEQFF	TGTGCCAGCAGCTTACCATCTGAGCAGTTCTTC
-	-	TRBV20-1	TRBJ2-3	CSAREGGMGADTQYF	TGCAGTGCTAGAGAGGGCGGGATGGGAGCGGATACGCAGTATTTT
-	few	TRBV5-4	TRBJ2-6	CASSSDDWGGANVLTF	TGTGCCAGCAGTTCTGACGACTGGGGTGGGGCCAACGTCCTGACTTTC
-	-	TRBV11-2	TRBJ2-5	CASSLDLQVQETQYF	TGTGCCAGCAGCTTAGATCTCCAGGTCCAAGAGACCCAGTACTTC
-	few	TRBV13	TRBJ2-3	CASSFRERRADTQYF	TGTGCCAGCAGCTTCCGGGAGAGGCGGGCAGATACGCAGTATTTT
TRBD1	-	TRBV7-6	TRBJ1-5	CASSLVDRDNLPQHF	TGTGCCAGCAGCTTAGTGGACAGGGACAATCTGCCCCAGCATTTT
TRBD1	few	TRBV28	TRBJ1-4	CASSFRTGVVINEKLFF	TGTGCCAGCAGTTTTCGGACAGGGGTAGTGATAAATGAAAAACTGTTTTTT
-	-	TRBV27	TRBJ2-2	CASSLGHHTGELLF	TGTGCCAGCAGTCTAGGACACCACACCGGGGAGCTGCTTTTT
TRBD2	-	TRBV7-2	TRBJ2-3	CASSHQRTSTDTQYF	TGTGCCAGCAGCCACCAGCGGACTAGCACAGATACGCAGTACTTT
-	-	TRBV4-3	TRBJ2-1	CASSHGFLAFFEQFF	TGCGCCAGCAGCCATGGGTTCCTAGCTTTTTTTGAGCAGTTCTTC
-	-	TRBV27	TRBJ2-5	CASRAVGLAQETQYF	TGTGCCAGCAGAGCTGTAGGCCTAGCGCAAGAGACCCAGTACTTC
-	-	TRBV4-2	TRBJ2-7	CASSPREAAGYEQYF	TGTGCCAGCAGCCCTCGAGAAGCGGCAGGCTACGAGCAGTACTTC
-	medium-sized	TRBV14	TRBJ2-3	CASSQVIRTDTQYF	TGTGCCAGCAGCCAAGTTATCCGCACAGATACGCAGTATTTT
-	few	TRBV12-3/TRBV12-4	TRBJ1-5	CASRQGSQPQHF	TGTGCCAGCAGGCAGGGGAGTCAGCCCCAGCATTTT
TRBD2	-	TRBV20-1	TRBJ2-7	CSARPLAGEPYEQYF	TGCAGTGCTAGACCCCTAGCGGGAGAGCCCTACGAGCAATACTTC
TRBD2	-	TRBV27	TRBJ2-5	CASSSSAGAAETQYF	TGTGCCAGCAGCAGTTCGGCGGGAGCCGCGGAGACCCAGTACTTC
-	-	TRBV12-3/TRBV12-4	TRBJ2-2	CASRVLGTGEQFF	TGTGCCAGCAGAGTTCTGGGCACCGGGGAGCAGTTTTTT
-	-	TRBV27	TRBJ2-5	CASSLRGVQGPIQETQYF	TGTGCCAGCAGTTTAAGGGGGGTCCAGGGCCCAATCCAAGAGACCCAGTACTTC
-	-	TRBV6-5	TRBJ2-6	CASSYFPSDVWGSGANVLTF	TGTGCCAGCAGTTACTTCCCGTCGGATGTTTGGGGCTCTGGGGCCAACGTCCTGACTTTC
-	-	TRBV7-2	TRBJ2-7	CASSLLAGVYEQYF	TGTGCCAGCAGCTTACTCGCGGGTGTGTACGAGCAGTACTTC
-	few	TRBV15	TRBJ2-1	CATSTSFGDEQFF	TGTGCCACCAGCACCTCGTTCGGCGATGAGCAGTTCTTC
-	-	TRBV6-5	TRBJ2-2	CASSYVRVPGELFF	TGTGCCAGCAGTTACGTTCGGGTGCCCGGGGAGCTGTTTTTT